This T cell receptor (beta chain) was sequenced for a study of T-cell memory formation after mild COVID-19. One entry per CDR3 protein results from TCRdb running MiXCR on the 5' RACE reads. The data hold about 290,000 distinct CDR3 sequences, with about 16% observed a single time. The CDR3 loop spans 14 amino acids. The trim removed 6 bases at V and 4 bases at J, leaving 4 bases unmatched. General study findings and limits: Researchers found some responding clones in pre-infection memory, a sign that cross-reactive memory joined.

As regards this clonotype: As yet, its antigen is unknown.

This TCR derives from a man aged 18 to 30 who had mild COVID-19 (a few samples of this study predate the infection). Cell type and time point are not known. The chain combines TRBV12-3 or TRBV12-4 with TRBJ1-5, with TRBD1 matching 9 bases. Material for sequencing was PBMCs or a T cell subset sorted from them (not recorded which). The CDR3 DNA follows: TGTGCCAGCAGGGCCGGACAGGGGAATCAGCCCCAGCATTTT. Protein product: CASRAGQGNQPQHF.